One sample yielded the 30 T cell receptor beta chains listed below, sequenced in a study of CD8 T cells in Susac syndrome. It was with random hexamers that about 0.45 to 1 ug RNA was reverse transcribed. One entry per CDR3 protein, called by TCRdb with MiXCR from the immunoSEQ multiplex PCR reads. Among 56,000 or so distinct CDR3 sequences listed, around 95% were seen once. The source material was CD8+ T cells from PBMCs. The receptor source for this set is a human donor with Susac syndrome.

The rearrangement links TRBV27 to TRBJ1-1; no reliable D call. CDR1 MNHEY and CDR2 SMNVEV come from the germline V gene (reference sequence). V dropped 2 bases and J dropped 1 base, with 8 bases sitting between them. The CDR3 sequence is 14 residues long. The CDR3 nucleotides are TGTGCCAGCAGTTTAGGTCGGGGGAACACTGAAGCTTTCTTT. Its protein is CASSLGRGNTEAFF.

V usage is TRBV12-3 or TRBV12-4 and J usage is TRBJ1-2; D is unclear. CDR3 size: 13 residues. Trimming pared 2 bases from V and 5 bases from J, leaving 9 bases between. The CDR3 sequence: CASSLNWAYGYTF. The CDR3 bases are TGTGCCAGCAGTTTAAACTGGGCTTATGGCTACACCTTC.

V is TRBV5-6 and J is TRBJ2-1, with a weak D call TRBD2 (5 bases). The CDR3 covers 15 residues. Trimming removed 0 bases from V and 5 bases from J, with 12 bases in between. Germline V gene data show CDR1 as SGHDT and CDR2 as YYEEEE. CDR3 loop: CASSLGYGGHNEQFF. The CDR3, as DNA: TGTGCCAGCAGCTTGGGCTATGGCGGGCACAATGAGCAGTTCTTC.

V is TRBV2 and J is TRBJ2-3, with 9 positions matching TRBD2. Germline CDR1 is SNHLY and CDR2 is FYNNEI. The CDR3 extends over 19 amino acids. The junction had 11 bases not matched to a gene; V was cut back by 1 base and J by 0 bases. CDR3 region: CASSEEKGSSGASTDTQYF. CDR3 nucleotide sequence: TGTGCCAGCAGTGAAGAGAAGGGATCTAGCGGGGCGAGCACAGATACGCAGTATTTT.

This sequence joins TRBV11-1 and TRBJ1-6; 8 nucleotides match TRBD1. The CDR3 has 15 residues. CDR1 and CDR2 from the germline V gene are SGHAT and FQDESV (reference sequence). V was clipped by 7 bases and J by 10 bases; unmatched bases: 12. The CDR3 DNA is TGTGCCAGCACTTTCGGGGGAACAGGGGGATCACCCCTCCACTTT. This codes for CASTFGGTGGSPLHF.

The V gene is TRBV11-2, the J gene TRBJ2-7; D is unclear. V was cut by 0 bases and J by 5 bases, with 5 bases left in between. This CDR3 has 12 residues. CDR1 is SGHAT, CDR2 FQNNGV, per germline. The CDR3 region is CASSLEVDEQYF. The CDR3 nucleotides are TGTGCCAGCAGCTTAGAGGTGGACGAGCAGTACTTC.

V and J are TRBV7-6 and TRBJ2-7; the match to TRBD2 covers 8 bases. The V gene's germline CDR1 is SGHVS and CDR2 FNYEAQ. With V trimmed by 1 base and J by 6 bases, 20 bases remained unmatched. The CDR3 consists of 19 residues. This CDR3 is CASSLVRGDPEFLAGEQYF. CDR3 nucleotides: TGTGCCAGCAGCTTAGTGCGGGGGGACCCGGAGTTTTTGGCTGGCGAGCAGTACTTC. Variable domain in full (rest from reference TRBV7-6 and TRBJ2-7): GAGVSQSPRYKVTKRGQDVALRCDPISGHVSLYWYRQALGQGPEFLTYFNYEAQQDKSGLPNDRFSAERPEGSISTLTIQRTEQRDSAMYRCASSLVRGDPEFLAGEQYFGPGTRLTVT.

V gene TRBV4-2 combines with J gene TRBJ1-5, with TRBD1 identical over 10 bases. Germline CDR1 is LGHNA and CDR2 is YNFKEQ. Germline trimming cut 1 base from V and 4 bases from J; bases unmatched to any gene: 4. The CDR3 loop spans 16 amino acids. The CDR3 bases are TGTGCCAGCAGCCAAGTCTCGGGACAGGGGAATCAGCCCCAGCATTTT. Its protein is CASSQVSGQGNQPQHF.

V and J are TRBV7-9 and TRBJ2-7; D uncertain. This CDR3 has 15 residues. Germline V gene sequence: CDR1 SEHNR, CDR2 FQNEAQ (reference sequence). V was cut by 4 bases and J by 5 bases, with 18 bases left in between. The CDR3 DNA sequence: TGTGCCAGCAGCTCAACGTGGGATCCGGGTAACGAGCAGTACTTC. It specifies CASSSTWDPGNEQYF.

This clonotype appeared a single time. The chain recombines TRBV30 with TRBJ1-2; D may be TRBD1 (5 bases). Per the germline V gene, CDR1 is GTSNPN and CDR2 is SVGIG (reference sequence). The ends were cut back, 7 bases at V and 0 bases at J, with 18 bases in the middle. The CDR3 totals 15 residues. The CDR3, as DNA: TGTGCCTTCCCACAGGCGTCGTCAGCTAACTATGGCTACACCTTC. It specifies CAFPQASSANYGYTF.

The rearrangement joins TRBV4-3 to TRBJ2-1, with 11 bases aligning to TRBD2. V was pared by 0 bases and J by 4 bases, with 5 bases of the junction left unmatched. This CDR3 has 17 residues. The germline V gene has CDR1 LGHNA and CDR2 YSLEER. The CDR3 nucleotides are TGCGCCAGCAGCCAAGATCATCTAGCGGGGGGATACAATGAGCAGTTCTTC. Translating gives CASSQDHLAGGYNEQFF.

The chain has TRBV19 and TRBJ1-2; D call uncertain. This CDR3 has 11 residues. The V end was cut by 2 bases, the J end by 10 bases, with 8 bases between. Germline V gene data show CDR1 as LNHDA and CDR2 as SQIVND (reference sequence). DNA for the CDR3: TGTGCCAGTAGTATACCCTCATTCTACACCTTC. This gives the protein CASSIPSFYTF.

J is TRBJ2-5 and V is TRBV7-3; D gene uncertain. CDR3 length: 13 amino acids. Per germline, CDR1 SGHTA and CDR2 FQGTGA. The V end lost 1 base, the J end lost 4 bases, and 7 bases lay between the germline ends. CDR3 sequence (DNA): TGTGCCAGCAGCTTAATGGGTCCAGAGACCCAGTACTTC. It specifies CASSLMGPETQYF.

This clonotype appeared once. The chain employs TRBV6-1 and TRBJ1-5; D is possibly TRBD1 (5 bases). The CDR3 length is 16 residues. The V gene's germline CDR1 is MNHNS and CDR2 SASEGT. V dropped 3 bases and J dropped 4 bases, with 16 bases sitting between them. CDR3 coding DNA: TGTGCCAGCAGTGAGTGGGTCCAGGGACCGAATCAGCCCCAGCATTTT. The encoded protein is CASSEWVQGPNQPQHF.

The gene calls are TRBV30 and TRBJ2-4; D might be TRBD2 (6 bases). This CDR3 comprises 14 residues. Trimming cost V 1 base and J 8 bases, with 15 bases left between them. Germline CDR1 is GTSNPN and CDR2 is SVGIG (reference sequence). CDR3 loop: CAWSGDSRGDIQYF. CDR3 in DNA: TGTGCCTGGAGTGGGGACTCAAGAGGGGACATTCAGTACTTC.

CDR3 sequence: CASSPWGNTEAFF. The CDR3 DNA is TGTGCCAGCAGCCCCTGGGGGAACACTGAAGCTTTCTTT. This rearrangement joins TRBV9 to TRBJ1-1; the D is unclear. CDR3 length equals 13 residues. CDR1 SGDLS and CDR2 YYNGEE come from the germline V gene. V was trimmed by 4 bases and J by 1 base, leaving 8 bases between them.

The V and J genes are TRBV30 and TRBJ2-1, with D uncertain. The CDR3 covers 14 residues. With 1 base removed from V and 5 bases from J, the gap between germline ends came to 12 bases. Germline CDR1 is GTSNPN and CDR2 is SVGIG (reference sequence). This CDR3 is CAWSEDPSDNEQFF. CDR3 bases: TGTGCCTGGAGTGAGGACCCGAGCGACAATGAGCAGTTCTTC.

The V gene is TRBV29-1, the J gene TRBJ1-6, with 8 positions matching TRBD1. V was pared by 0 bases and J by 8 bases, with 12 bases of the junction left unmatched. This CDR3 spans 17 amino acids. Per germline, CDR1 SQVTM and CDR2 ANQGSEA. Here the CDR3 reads CSVEDGVCDRGYSPLHF. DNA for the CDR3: TGCAGCGTTGAAGATGGGGTATGCGACAGGGGTTATTCACCCCTCCACTTT.

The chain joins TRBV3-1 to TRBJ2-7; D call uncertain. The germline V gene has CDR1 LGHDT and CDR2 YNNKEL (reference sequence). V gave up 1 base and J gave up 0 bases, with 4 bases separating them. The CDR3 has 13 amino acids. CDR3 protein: CASSQGLSYEQYF. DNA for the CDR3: TGTGCCAGCAGCCAAGGGCTCTCCTACGAGCAGTACTTC.

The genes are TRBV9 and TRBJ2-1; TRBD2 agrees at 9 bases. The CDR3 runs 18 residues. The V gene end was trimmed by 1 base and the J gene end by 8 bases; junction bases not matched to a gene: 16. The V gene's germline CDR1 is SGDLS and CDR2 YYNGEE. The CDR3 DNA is TGTGCCAGCAGCGTAACGGCTGTGGCGGGGGGGCCGAGCCATGAGCAGTTCTTC. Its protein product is CASSVTAVAGGPSHEQFF.

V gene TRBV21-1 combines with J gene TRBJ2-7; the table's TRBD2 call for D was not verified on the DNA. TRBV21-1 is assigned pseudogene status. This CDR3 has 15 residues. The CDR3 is CASKGIGTGSYEQYF. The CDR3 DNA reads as TGTGCCAGCAAGGGGATCGGGACTGGTTCCTACGAGCAGTACTTC.

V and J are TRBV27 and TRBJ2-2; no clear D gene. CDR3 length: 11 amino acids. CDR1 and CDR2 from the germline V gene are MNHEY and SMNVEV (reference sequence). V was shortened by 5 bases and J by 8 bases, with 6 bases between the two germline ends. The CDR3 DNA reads TGTGCCAGCAGTACCGGTGGGGAGCTGTTTTTT. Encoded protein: CASSTGGELFF.

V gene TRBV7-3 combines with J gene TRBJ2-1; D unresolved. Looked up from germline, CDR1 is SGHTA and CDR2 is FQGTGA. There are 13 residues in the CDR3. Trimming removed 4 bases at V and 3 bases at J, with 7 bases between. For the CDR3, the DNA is TGTGCCAGCAGCTCGTCTAACTACAATGAGCAGTTCTTC. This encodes CASSSSNYNEQFF.

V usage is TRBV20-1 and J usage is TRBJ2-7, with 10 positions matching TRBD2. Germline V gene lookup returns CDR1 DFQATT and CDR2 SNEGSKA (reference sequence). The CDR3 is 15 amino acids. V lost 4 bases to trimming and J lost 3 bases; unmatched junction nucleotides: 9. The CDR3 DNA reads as TGCAGTGCTACACAGCGGGGGGGGGAGAGCTACGAGCAGTACTTC. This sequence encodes CSATQRGGESYEQYF.

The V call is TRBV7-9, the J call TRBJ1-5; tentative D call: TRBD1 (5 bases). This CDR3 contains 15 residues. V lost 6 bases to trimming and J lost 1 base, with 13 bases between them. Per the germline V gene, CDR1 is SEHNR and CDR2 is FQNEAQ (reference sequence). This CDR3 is CASSRGGGSNQPQHF. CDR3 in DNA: TGTGCCAGCAGTCGAGGTGGGGGGAGCAATCAGCCCCAGCATTTT.

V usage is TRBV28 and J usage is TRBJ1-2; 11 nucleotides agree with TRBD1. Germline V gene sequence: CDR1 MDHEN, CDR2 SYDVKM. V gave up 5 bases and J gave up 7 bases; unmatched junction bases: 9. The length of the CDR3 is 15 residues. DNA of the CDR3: TGTGCCAGCAGTGGCCCGGGACAGGGGGTACGTGGCTACACCTTC. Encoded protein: CASSGPGQGVRGYTF.

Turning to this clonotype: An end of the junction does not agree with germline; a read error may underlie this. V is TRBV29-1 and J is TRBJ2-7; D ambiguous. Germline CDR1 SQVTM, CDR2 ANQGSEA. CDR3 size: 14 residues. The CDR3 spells CSVAGVRDSHEQYF. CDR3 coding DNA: TGCAGCGTGGCTGGGGTTCGCGACTCCCACGAGCAGTACTTC.

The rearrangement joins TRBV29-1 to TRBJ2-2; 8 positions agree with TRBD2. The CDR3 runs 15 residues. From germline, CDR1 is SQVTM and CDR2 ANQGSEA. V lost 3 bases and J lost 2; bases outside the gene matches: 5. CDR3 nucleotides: TGCAGCGTTGACAAGGCGGGGGGAAACACCGGGGAGCTGTTTTTT. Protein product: CSVDKAGGNTGELFF.

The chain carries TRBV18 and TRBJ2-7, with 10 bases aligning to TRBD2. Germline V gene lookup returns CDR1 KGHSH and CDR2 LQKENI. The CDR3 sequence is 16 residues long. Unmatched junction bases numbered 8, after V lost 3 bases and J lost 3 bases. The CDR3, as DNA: TGTGCCAGCTCACCGGCCAGCGGGGGGGACTTCTACGAGCAGTACTTC. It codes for CASSPASGGDFYEQYF. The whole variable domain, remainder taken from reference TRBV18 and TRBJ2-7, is NAGVMQNPRHLVRRRGQEARLRCSPMKGHSHVYWYRQLPEEGLKFMVYLQKENIIDESGMPKERFSAEFPKEGPSILRIQQVVRGDSAAYFCASSPASGGDFYEQYFGPGTRLTVT.

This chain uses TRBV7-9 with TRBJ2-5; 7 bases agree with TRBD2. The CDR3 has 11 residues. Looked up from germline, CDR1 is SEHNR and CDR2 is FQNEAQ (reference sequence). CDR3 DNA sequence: TGTTGGACTAGTCACCAAGAGACCCAGTACTTC. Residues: CWTSHQETQYF.